This T cell receptor beta chain was documented in a study of cytomegalovirus exposure and HLA in healthy donors. Study findings and constraints: There were several of the most significant clusters that appeared linked to common viral pathogens in a later analysis. It was reported that TCR beta sequences correctly inferred the HLA-A and HLA-B alleles for most subjects. The study had only CMV serostatus as immune exposure information. Within an earlier analysis, most TCR beta V segments proved productive either about 87% or about 30% of the time.

Primers: 60 Vbeta forward and 13 Jbeta reverse. This table comes from immunoSEQ multiplex PCR, and its TCRdb copy is limited to in-frame clones, with some not included. The profile shows 150,000 to 200,000 clones, roughly 80% of them singletons. This clone was picked up one time. Its target is not known. CDR3 size: 13 residues. Trimming removed 5 bases at V and 3 bases at J, with 11 bases between. Germline CDR1 is LNHNV and CDR2 is YYDKDF (reference sequence). The gene calls are TRBV15 and TRBJ2-7; no definite D call. The specimen sequenced was PBMCs. This clonotype originated in a woman in her 50s in good health and CMV-seropositive. The DNA for the CDR3 is TGTGCCACCAGCCTAGAGATGGACTACGAGCAGTACTTC. Translated: CATSLEMDYEQYF.